This section outlines one T cell receptor beta chain sequence together with its context. This CDR3 has 14 amino acids. CDR1 and CDR2 from the germline V gene are LGHNA and YNFKEQ. V was shortened by 1 base and J by 2 bases, with 8 bases between the two germline ends. This sample was included in a study of graft-versus-host responses after intestinal transplantation. The wider study: The transplants performed in recipients were multivisceral, liver-intestinal, or isolated intestinal.

Assay: immunoSEQ multiplex PCR; the TCRdb copy retains only in-frame clones and omits some. The data show approximately 24,000 clones, approximately 83% seen once. The source is a human patient who received an intestinal transplant, so some T cells may come from the graft donor. Sample: PBMCs, taken roughly 69 weeks after intestinal transplant. V gene TRBV4-2 combines with J gene TRBJ2-5; D call uncertain. Here the CDR3 DNA reads TGTGCCAGCAGCCAAGTTCTGAAACAAGAGACCCAGTACTTC. Translated: CASSQVLKQETQYF.